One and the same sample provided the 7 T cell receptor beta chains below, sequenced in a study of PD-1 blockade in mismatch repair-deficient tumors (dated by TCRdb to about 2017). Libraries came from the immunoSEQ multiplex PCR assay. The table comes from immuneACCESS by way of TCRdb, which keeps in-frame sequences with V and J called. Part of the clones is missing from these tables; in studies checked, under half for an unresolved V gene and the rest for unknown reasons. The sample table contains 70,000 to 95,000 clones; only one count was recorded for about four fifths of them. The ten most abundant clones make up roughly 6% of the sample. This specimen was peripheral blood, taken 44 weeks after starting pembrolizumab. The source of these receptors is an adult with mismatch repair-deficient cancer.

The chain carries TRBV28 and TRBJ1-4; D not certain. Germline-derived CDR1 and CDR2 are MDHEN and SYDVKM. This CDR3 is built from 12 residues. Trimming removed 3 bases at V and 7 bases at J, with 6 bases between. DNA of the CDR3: TGTGCCAGCAGTTTGGCAGGTGAAAAACTGTTTTTT. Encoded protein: CASSLAGEKLFF.

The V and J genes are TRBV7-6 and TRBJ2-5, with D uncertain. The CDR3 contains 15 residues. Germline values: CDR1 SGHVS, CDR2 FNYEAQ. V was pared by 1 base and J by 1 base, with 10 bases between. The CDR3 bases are TGTGCCAGCAGCTTAGGGGCGCAGGCCCAAGAGACCCAGTACTTC. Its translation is CASSLGAQAQETQYF.

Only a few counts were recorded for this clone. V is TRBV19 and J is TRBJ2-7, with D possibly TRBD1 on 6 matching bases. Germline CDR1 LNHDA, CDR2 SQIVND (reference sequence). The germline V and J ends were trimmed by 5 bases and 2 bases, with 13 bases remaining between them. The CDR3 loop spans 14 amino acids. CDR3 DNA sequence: TGTGCCAGTAGTCTCGGCGCAGGGGCCTACGAGCAGTACTTC. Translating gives CASSLGAGAYEQYF. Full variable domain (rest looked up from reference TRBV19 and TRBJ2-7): DGGITQSPKYLFRKEGQNVTLSCEQNLNHDAMYWYRQDPGQGLRLIYYSQIVNDFQKGDIAEGYSVSREKKESFPLTVTSAQKNPTAFYLCASSLGAGAYEQYFGPGTRLTVT.

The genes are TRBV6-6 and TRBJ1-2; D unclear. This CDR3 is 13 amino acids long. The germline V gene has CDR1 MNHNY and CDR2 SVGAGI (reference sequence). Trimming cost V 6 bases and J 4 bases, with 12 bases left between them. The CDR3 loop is CASSRDALYGYTF. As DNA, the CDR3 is TGTGCCAGCAGCCGAGACGCCCTCTATGGCTACACCTTC.

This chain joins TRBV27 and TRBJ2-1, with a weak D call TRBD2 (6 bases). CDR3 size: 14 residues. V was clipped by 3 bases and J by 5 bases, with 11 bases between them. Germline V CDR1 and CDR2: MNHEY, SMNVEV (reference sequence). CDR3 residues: CASSLGGGDNEQFF. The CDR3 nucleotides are TGTGCCAGCAGTTTGGGGGGAGGTGACAATGAGCAGTTCTTC.

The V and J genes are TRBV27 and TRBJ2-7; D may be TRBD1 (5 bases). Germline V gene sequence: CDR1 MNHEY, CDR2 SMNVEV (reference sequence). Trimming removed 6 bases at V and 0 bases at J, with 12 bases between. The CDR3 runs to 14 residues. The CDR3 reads CASRLTDSSYEQYF. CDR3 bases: TGTGCCAGCAGGCTGACAGATAGCTCCTACGAGCAGTACTTC.

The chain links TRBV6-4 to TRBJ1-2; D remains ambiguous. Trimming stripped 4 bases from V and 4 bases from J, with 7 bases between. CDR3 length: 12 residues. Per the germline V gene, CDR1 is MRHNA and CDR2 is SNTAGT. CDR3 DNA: TGTGCCAGCAGTGGTGACGGCTATGGCTACACCTTC. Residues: CASSGDGYGYTF.